Listed below are T cell receptor beta chains from one sample, sequenced in a study of identical twins. TCRdb re-called the 5' RACE reads through MiXCR, storing one row per CDR3 protein. The sample lists roughly 500,000 distinct CDR3 sequences, roughly a fifth seen once, with under 0.95% in the top ten. This sample also appeared in a second study, on T cells expressing NK-cell markers.

Sequencing was carried out using CD4+ T cells sorted from blood. The receptor source for this set is a young woman in good health. The CDR3 runs from the conserved cysteine through the conserved F or W. A D gene is named only where the DNA matches it firmly. Only part of the rows carry a size: once, few, many, or a class if the clone is expanded.

size | J | V | D | DNA | CDR3
few | TRBJ2-5 | TRBV20-1 | - | TGCAGTGCTAGTGACCCCCGGACCCAAGAGACCCAGTACTTC | CSASDPRTQETQYF
- | TRBJ2-2 | TRBV24-1 | - | TGTGCCACCAGTGATCGGGGGGCGGACACCGGGGAGCTGTTTTTT | CATSDRGADTGELFF
- | TRBJ2-7 | TRBV7-9 | - | TGTGCCAGCAGCACCATATCGGGAGTCTACGAGCAGTACTTC | CASSTISGVYEQYF
few | TRBJ2-6 | TRBV13 | - | TGTGCCAGCAGCCCCGTCGGGGTTCGGGCCAACGTCCTGACTTTC | CASSPVGVRANVLTF
few | TRBJ2-5 | TRBV20-1 | TRBD1 | TGCAGTGCTAAACAGGGGGCAGGAGAGACCCAGTACTTC | CSAKQGAGETQYF
few | TRBJ1-2 | TRBV11-2 | - | TGTGCCAGCAGCTTACACCCGACAGGCCAGGGCTACACCTTC | CASSLHPTGQGYTF
few | TRBJ2-1 | TRBV9 | - | TGTGCCAGCAGCGTAGACCTAGTGGGCGAGCAGTTCTTC | CASSVDLVGEQFF
- | TRBJ2-2 | TRBV30 | - | TGTGCCTGGAGTGTACTGATTGGTGCCGGGGAGCTGTTTTTT | CAWSVLIGAGELFF
- | TRBJ1-1 | TRBV6-5 | - | TGTGCCAGCAGTTACTCGACTCCGGAGCGAGCTTTCTTT | CASSYSTPERAFF
- | TRBJ2-7 | TRBV5-1 | TRBD1 | TGCGCCAGCCTTTGGACAGGGGGCGTCGAGCAGTACTTC | CASLWTGGVEQYF
- | TRBJ1-1 | TRBV20-1 | TRBD1 | TGCAGTGCACAGGACAGGGGGCGCGAAGCTTTCTTT | CSAQDRGREAFF
- | TRBJ1-2 | TRBV12-3/TRBV12-4 | TRBD1 | TGTGCCAGCAGTTCTAACCGGGACAGCTATGGCTACACCTTC | CASSSNRDSYGYTF
few | TRBJ2-3 | TRBV30 | - | TGTGCCTGGAGTTGGACAGAAGGAGCTACGCAGTATTTT | CAWSWTEGATQYF
- | TRBJ2-7 | TRBV5-1 | TRBD2 | TGCGCCAGCAGCTGGGGGGGGGGTCTGAGCTCCTACGAGCAGTACTTC | CASSWGGGLSSYEQYF
few | TRBJ1-5 | TRBV12-3/TRBV12-4 | - | TGTGCCAGCAGTTTAGGCGGGGTAGGACAGCCCCAGCATTTT | CASSLGGVGQPQHF